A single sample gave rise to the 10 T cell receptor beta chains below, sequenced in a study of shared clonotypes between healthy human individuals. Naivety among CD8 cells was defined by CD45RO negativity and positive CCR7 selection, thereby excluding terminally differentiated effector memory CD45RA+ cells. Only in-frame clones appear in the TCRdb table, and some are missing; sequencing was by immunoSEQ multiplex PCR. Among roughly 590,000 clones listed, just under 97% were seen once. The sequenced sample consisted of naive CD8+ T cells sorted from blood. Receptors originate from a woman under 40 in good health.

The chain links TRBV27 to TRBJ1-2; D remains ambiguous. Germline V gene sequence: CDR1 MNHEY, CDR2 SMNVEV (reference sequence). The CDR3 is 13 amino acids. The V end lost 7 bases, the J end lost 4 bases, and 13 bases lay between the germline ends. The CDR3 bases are TGTGCCAGCACCTGGGCGCCTGGCTATGGCTACACCTTC. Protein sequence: CASTWAPGYGYTF.

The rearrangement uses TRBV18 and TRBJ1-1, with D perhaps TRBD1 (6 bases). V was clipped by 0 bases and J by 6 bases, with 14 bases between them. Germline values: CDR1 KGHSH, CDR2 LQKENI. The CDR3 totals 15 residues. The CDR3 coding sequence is TGTGCCAGCTCACCACCGGCGGGGGCTGGCGCTGAAGCTTTCTTT. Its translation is CASSPPAGAGAEAFF.

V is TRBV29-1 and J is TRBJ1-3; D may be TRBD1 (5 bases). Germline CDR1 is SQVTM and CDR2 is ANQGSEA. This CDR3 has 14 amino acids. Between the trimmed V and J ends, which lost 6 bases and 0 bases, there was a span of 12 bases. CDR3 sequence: CSVGTASSGNTIYF. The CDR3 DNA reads TGCAGCGTGGGGACCGCGAGCTCTGGAAACACCATATATTTT.

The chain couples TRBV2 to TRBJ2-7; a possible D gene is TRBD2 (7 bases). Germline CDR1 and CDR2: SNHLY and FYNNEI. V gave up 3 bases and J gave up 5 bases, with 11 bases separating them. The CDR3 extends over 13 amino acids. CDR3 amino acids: CASSDAGADEQYF. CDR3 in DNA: TGTGCCAGCAGTGACGCGGGGGCGGACGAGCAGTACTTC. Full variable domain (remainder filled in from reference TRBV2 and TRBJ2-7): EPEVTQTPSHQVTQMGQEVILRCVPISNHLYFYWYRQILGQKVEFLVSFYNNEISEKSEIFDDQFSVERPDGSNFTLKIRSTKLEDSAMYFCASSDAGADEQYFGPGTRLTVT.

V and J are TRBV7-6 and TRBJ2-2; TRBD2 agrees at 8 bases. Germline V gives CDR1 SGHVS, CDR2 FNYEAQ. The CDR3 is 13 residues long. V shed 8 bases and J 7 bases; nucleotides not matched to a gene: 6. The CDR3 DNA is TGTGCCAGCCGCGAGACTAGCGACGGGGAGCTGTTTTTT. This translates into CASRETSDGELFF. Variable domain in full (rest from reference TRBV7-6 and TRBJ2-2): GAGVSQSPRYKVTKRGQDVALRCDPISGHVSLYWYRQALGQGPEFLTYFNYEAQQDKSGLPNDRFSAERPEGSISTLTIQRTEQRDSAMYRCASRETSDGELFFGEGSRLTVL.

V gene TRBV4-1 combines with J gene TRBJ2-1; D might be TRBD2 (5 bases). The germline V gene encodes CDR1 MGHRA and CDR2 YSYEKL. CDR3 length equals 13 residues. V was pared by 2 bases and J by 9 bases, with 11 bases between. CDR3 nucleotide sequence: TGCGCCAGCAGCCAATGGGGTGGGAGTGAGCAGTTCTTC. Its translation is CASSQWGGSEQFF.

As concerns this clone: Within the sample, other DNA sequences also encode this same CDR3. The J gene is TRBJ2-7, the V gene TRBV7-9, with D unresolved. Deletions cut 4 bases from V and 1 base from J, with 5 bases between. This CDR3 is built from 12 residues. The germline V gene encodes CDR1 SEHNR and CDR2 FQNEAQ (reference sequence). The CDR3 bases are TGTGCCAGCAGCTCGATTTCCTACGAGCAGTACTTC. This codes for CASSSISYEQYF.

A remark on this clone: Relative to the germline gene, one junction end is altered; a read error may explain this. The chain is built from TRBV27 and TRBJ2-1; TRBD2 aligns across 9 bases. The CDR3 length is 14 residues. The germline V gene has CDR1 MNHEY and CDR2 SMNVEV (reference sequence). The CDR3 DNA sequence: TGTGCCAGCACTTTAGCGGGAGTCTACAATGAGCAGTTCTTC. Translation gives CASTLAGVYNEQFF.

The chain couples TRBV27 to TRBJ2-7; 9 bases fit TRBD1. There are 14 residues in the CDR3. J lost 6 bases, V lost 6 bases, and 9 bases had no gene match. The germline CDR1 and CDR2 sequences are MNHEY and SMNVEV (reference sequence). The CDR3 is CASRPGQGFGEQYF. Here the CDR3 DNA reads TGTGCCAGCAGACCGGGACAGGGCTTCGGCGAGCAGTACTTC.

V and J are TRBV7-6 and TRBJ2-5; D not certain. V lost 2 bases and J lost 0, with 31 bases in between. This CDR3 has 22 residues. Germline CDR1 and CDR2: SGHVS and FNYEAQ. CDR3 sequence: CASSLSSRTIRNWGQNQETQYF. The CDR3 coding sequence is TGTGCCAGCAGCTTATCATCTCGGACGATCAGAAATTGGGGTCAGAACCAAGAGACCCAGTACTTC.